This TCR beta chain was sequenced during a study of beta chain features in type 1 diabetes. Across the study: Examination of sorted cells across all samples involved roughly 100 million cells. Study conclusions and caveats: People with Type 1 diabetes carried modestly yet significantly shorter TCRB CDR3s in all four CD4+ subsets.

CDR3 length equals 15 residues. CDR1 and CDR2 from the germline V gene are SGHTA and FQGNSA. The V gene lost 1 base and the J gene lost 6 bases, with 13 bases spanning the gap. For this clone: Its antigen is not known.

Every bit of the isolated RNA underwent reverse transcription, so sequencing read expressed TCRB transcripts. Assay used: immunoSEQ multiplex PCR; TCRdb lists only in-frame clones, some missing. The sample has over 300,000 clones, around 9.7% seen once. The sequenced sample was central memory CD4+ T cells from blood. The TCR was taken from a man aged 30-40 years with type 1 diabetes. The rearrangement uses TRBV7-2 and TRBJ1-5; D is perhaps TRBD1 (6 bases). CDR3 amino acids: CASSLGDTGTQPQHF. In nucleotides, the CDR3 is TGTGCCAGCAGCTTAGGGGACACAGGGACTCAGCCCCAGCATTTT.